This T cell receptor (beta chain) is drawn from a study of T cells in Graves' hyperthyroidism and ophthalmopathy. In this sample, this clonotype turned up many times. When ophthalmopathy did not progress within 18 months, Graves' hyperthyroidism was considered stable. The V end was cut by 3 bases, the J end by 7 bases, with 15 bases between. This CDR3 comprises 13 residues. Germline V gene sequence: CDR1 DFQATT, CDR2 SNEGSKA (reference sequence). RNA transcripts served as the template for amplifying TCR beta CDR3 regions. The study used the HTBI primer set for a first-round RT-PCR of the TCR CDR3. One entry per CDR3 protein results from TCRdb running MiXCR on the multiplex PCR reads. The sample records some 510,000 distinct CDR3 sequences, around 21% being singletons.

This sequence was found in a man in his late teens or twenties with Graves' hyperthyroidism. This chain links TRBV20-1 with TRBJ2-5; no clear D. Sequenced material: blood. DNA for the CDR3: TGCAGTGCTAGTATGGTGGCCGGGCGGACCCAGTACTTC. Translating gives CSASMVAGRTQYF.